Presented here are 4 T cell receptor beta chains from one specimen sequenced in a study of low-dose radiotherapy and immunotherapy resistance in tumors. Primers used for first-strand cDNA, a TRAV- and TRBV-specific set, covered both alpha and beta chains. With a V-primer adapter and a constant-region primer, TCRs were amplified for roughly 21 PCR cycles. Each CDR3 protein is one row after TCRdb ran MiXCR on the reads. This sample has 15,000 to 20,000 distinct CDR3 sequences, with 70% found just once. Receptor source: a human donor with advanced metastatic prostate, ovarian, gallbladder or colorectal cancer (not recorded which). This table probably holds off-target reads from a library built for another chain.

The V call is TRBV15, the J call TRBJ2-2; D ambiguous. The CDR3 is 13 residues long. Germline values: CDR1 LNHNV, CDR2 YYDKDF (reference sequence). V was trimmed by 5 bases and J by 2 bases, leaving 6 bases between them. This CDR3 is CATSVRNTGELFF. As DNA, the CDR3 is TGTGCCACCAGCGTCCGCAACACCGGGGAGCTGTTTTTT.

The CDR3 DNA reads as TGTGCCAGCAGCTTATGGGGAGTAGCGGGAGAGGGAGGTGAGCAGTTCTTC. Amino acids: CASSLWGVAGEGGEQFF. The chain recombines TRBV7-8 with TRBJ2-1; 9 bases line up with TRBD2. V shed 2 bases, J shed 9 bases, and the junction held 14 bases outside the gene matches. This CDR3 region has 17 residues. Germline V gene sequence: CDR1 SGHVS, CDR2 FQNEAQ.

The CDR3 loop is CATRTGVPIYNEQFF. The CDR3 coding sequence is TGTGCCACCCGGACCGGCGTCCCCATCTACAATGAGCAGTTCTTC. The rearrangement links TRBV28 to TRBJ2-1; no clear D gene. V lost 10 bases and J 3 bases, leaving 19 bases between the germline ends. CDR1 and CDR2 (germline): MDHEN, SYDVKM. There are 15 residues in the CDR3.

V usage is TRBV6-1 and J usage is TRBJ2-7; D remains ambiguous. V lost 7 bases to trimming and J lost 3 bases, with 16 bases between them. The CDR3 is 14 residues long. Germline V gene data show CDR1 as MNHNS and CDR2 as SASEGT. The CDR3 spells CASTTDLTGYEQYF. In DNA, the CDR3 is TGTGCCAGCACCACCGATCTCACGGGCTACGAGCAGTACTTC.